One and the same sample provided the 32 T cell receptor beta chains below, sequenced in a study of blood T cells in healthy people across ages. A sample-barcoded 5' primer and a J-beta primer mix were used in a second PCR of roughly 7 to 11 cycles. TCRdb itself ran the 5' RACE reads through MiXCR, one entry per CDR3 protein. The sample carries about 1.6 million distinct CDR3 sequences, about 35% recorded once. The sample was blood. The origin of the receptors is a woman aged 30 to 39 in good health.

This chain joins TRBV12-3 or TRBV12-4 and TRBJ1-2; TRBD1 might be the D (6 bases). Trimming stripped 4 bases from V and 4 bases from J, with 19 bases between. The CDR3 is 16 amino acids. In nucleotides, the CDR3 is TGTGCCAGCAGTTCTTCTTCGGACAGAAGTCGCTATGGCTACACCTTC. Translating it yields CASSSSSDRSRYGYTF.

The chain combines TRBV19 with TRBJ2-7, with TRBD2 as a possible D gene (6 bases). There are 15 residues in the CDR3. V dropped 2 bases and J dropped 8 bases, with 19 bases sitting between them. The V gene's germline CDR1 is LNHDA and CDR2 SQIVND (reference sequence). The CDR3 DNA is TGTGCCAGTAGTATATGGGACTCGACAGCGAGACAGCAGTACTTC. It yields the protein CASSIWDSTARQQYF.

The rearrangement joins TRBV30 to TRBJ2-7, with D perhaps TRBD1 (6 bases). This CDR3 region has 15 residues. Germline CDR1 GTSNPN, CDR2 SVGIG (reference sequence). Trimming removed 2 bases at V and 2 bases at J, with 16 bases between. DNA of the CDR3: TGTGCCTGGAGTAGAACACAGGGAGCACCCTACGAGCAGTACTTC. It translates to CAWSRTQGAPYEQYF. The complete variable domain, with remaining parts taken from reference TRBV30 and TRBJ2-7, reads SQTIHQWPATLVQPVGSPLSLECTVEGTSNPNLYWYRQAAGRGLQLLFYSVGIGQISSEVPQNLSASRPQDRQFILSSKKLLLSDSGFYLCAWSRTQGAPYEQYFGPGTRLTVT.

This clonotype occurred once. DNA for the CDR3: TGTGCCAGCAGTTACGTGACTAGCGGGGGGGCGAATGAGCAGTTCTTC. It translates to CASSYVTSGGANEQFF. The chain is built from TRBV6-5 and TRBJ2-1; 14 bases agree with TRBD2. CDR3 length: 16 residues. CDR1 MNHEY and CDR2 SVGAGI come from the germline V gene. The V gene end was trimmed by 2 bases and the J gene end by 7 bases; junction bases not matched to a gene: 4.

This clonotype was found many times. V gene TRBV29-1 combines with J gene TRBJ2-7; no clear D. Germline loops: CDR1 SQVTM, CDR2 ANQGSEA. The CDR3 has 11 residues. V was pared by 1 base and J by 3 bases, with 4 bases between. The CDR3 here is CSVEGGYEQYF. Written as DNA, the CDR3 is TGCAGCGTTGAAGGGGGCTACGAGCAGTACTTC.

The chain recombines TRBV13 with TRBJ1-4, with TRBD1 matching over 10 bases. The CDR3 sequence is 14 residues long. Germline V gene sequence: CDR1 PRHDT, CDR2 FYEKMQ (reference sequence). The junction had 3 bases not matched to a gene; V was cut back by 5 bases and J by 6 bases. This chain's CDR3 is CASSPGQGDEKLFF. The CDR3 region has the DNA TGTGCCAGCAGCCCAGGACAGGGGGATGAAAAACTGTTTTTT.

This chain links TRBV27 with TRBJ2-1; D is ambiguous. The V gene's germline CDR1 is MNHEY and CDR2 SMNVEV (reference sequence). The CDR3 has 18 amino acids. Trimming shortened V by 6 bases and J by 4 bases, and 25 bases separated the two germline ends. The CDR3 region has the DNA TGTGCCAGCAGCCCCTCGGGCGACCTTCACAATATGTACAATGAGCAGTTCTTC. Protein sequence: CASSPSGDLHNMYNEQFF.

A few counts support this clonotype. The chain combines TRBV20-1 with TRBJ1-2; D call uncertain. V dropped 6 bases and J dropped 4 bases, with 18 bases sitting between them. CDR1 and CDR2 (germline): DFQATT, SNEGSKA (reference sequence). The CDR3 is 14 amino acids. This CDR3 is CSASPLLQSYGYTF. CDR3 nucleotides: TGCAGTGCCAGTCCCCTGCTTCAATCCTATGGCTACACCTTC.

The rearrangement links TRBV5-1 to TRBJ2-3; 9 nucleotides align to TRBD1. The J segment lost 6 bases and the V segment lost 0 bases, leaving 8 bases of the junction unmatched. CDR3 size: 16 residues. In germline, CDR1 is SGHRS, CDR2 YFSETQ. In DNA form, the CDR3 reads TGCGCCAGCAGCTTGGGAATGACAGGGGGATCGGATACGCAGTATTTT. Translation gives CASSLGMTGGSDTQYF.

This clonotype has only a few counts. V gene TRBV12-3 or TRBV12-4 combines with J gene TRBJ2-1; 7 bases align to TRBD2. This CDR3 is built from 15 residues. The V and J ends lost 3 bases and 5 bases, in that order; junction bases with no gene match: 7. The CDR3 region is CASSLSLAIDNEQFF. The CDR3, as DNA: TGTGCCAGCAGTTTGTCACTAGCGATCGACAATGAGCAGTTCTTC.

This chain connects TRBV5-4 to TRBJ2-7, with D possibly TRBD1 on 5 matching bases. The DNA end is a closer match to TRBJ2-5, so the J assignment may be wrong. The CDR3 extends over 15 amino acids. Germline CDR1 is SGHNT and CDR2 is YYREEE (reference sequence). This CDR3 is CASSLRQGRRETQYF. Written as DNA, the CDR3 is TGTGCCAGCAGCTTACGGCAGGGCCGGCGGGAGACCCAGTACTTC.

This clonotype was counted many times. This chain joins TRBV20-1 and TRBJ2-5; D is perhaps TRBD1 or TRBD2 (5 bases each). Trimming removed 4 bases from V and 5 bases from J, with 17 bases in between. Germline CDR1 is DFQATT and CDR2 is SNEGSKA (reference sequence). This CDR3 comprises 14 residues. In DNA, the CDR3 is TGCAGTGCTATATCCGCAGGGAGAGACGAGACCCAGTACTTC. It is translated as CSAISAGRDETQYF.

V and J are TRBV6-2 or TRBV6-3 and TRBJ2-7; 7 bases map to TRBD1. This CDR3 is built from 15 residues. V dropped 6 bases and J dropped 1; count of bases not matched to a gene: 9. Germline-derived CDR1 and CDR2 are MNHEY and SVGEGT. The CDR3: CASSPAGQASYEQYF. In nucleotides, the CDR3 is TGTGCCAGCAGCCCCGCCGGACAGGCGTCCTACGAGCAGTACTTC.

This clonotype was observed a handful of times. This sequence joins TRBV11-2 and TRBJ2-7; TRBD2 matches at 12 bases. This CDR3 is 14 amino acids long. V trimming: 5 bases; J trimming: 7 bases; junction bases outside the gene matches: 6. Looked up from germline, CDR1 is SGHAT and CDR2 is FQNNGV. CDR3 sequence: CASSAGLAGREQYF. CDR3 nucleotide sequence: TGTGCCAGCAGCGCAGGACTAGCGGGACGGGAGCAGTACTTC. The full variable domain, completed using reference TRBV11-2 and TRBJ2-7, is EAGVAQSPRYKIIEKRQSVAFWCNPISGHATLYWYQQILGQGPKLLIQFQNNGVVDDSQLPKDRFSAERLKGVDSTLKIQPAKLEDSAVYLCASSAGLAGREQYFGPGTRLTVT.

The gene calls are TRBV9 and TRBJ2-7; D possibly matches TRBD1 or TRBD2 (5 bases each). The CDR3 has 14 residues. V was cut by 2 bases and J by 3 bases, with 12 bases left in between. Germline CDR1 and CDR2: SGDLS and YYNGEE. CDR3: CASSVPRGHYEQYF. CDR3 DNA: TGTGCCAGCAGCGTCCCGAGGGGCCACTACGAGCAGTACTTC.

This clonotype was seen a few times. This sequence joins TRBV7-9 and TRBJ2-5; TRBD2 matches at 10 bases. CDR3 length: 13 residues. Trimming cost V 5 bases and J 11 bases; bases outside gene matches: 8. Germline CDR1 is SEHNR and CDR2 is FQNEAQ (reference sequence). The CDR3 region is CASSNGLAAEQYF. The CDR3 nucleotides are TGTGCCAGCAGCAACGGACTAGCGGCAGAGCAGTACTTC.

The V call is TRBV15, the J call TRBJ1-6; D possibly corresponds to TRBD1 (6 bases). The CDR3 has 13 residues. The germline V and J ends were trimmed by 2 bases and 12 bases, with 11 bases remaining between them. Germline loops: CDR1 LNHNV, CDR2 YYDKDF (reference sequence). CDR3 nucleotide sequence: TGTGCCACCAGCAGAACGAGGGGGGGACCCCTCCACTTT. It translates to CATSRTRGGPLHF.

This chain uses TRBV6-1 with TRBJ1-1; no reliable D call. The CDR3 runs to 14 residues. Trimming removed 3 bases at V and 0 bases at J, with 8 bases between. CDR1 is MNHNS, CDR2 SASEGT, per germline. CDR3 sequence: CASSDQEMNTEAFF. The CDR3 nucleotides read TGTGCCAGCAGTGATCAAGAGATGAACACTGAAGCTTTCTTT.

This clonotype has only a few counts. V gene TRBV28 combines with J gene TRBJ2-3; D is unclear. CDR1 MDHEN and CDR2 SYDVKM come from the germline V gene. The CDR3 length is 15 residues. With 2 bases removed from V and 4 bases from J, the gap between germline ends came to 13 bases. CDR3 loop: CASSLGSRRADTQYF. CDR3 DNA sequence: TGTGCCAGCAGTTTAGGCTCTAGGAGAGCAGATACGCAGTATTTT.

In this sample, this clonotype turned up a few times. The chain employs TRBV5-5 and TRBJ2-7; 8 nucleotides match TRBD2. CDR3 length: 16 amino acids. Unmatched junction bases numbered 9, after V lost 4 bases and J lost 0 bases. The germline gives CDR1 SGHKS, CDR2 YYEKEE (reference sequence). The CDR3 nucleotides are TGTGCCAGCAGCACCCAGTCAAGCGGGGGCTCCTACGAGCAGTACTTC. Amino acid sequence: CASSTQSSGGSYEQYF.

The chain uses TRBV5-1 and TRBJ2-3; 8 bases are a match to TRBD2. This CDR3 is 18 amino acids long. Germline V CDR1 and CDR2: SGHRS, YFSETQ. Losses at the gene ends were 2 bases for V and 0 bases for J; bases not matched to a gene: 11. The chain's CDR3 is CASSLQNGLAASTDTQYF. DNA for the CDR3: TGCGCCAGCAGCTTACAAAACGGACTAGCAGCAAGCACAGATACGCAGTATTTT.

A few counts support this clonotype. CDR3: CASSVAWLAEPTDTQYF. DNA of the CDR3: TGTGCCAGCAGCGTAGCTTGGCTAGCGGAACCCACAGATACGCAGTATTTT. V and J are TRBV9 and TRBJ2-3; 7 nucleotides match TRBD2. This CDR3 contains 17 residues. Germline-derived CDR1 and CDR2 are SGDLS and YYNGEE. V lost 0 bases and J lost 2; bases outside the gene matches: 9.

This clonotype was recorded a few times. The rearrangement joins TRBV29-1 to TRBJ2-2; D may be TRBD2 (5 bases). CDR3 length: 15 amino acids. V gave up 6 bases and J gave up 1 base, with 15 bases separating them. Germline CDR1 SQVTM, CDR2 ANQGSEA. The CDR3 nucleotides are TGCAGCGTCTCCACCCGCGGAGGGAACACCGGGGAGCTGTTTTTT. Translation: CSVSTRGGNTGELFF.

V is TRBV3-1 and J is TRBJ1-2, with 9 bases matching TRBD1. The trim removed 1 base at V and 3 bases at J, leaving 3 bases unmatched. The CDR3 spans 15 residues. CDR1 and CDR2 (germline): LGHDT, YNNKEL (reference sequence). The CDR3 protein is CASSQAQGADYGYTF. CDR3 in DNA: TGTGCCAGCAGCCAAGCACAGGGGGCGGACTATGGCTACACCTTC.

V and J are TRBV10-3 and TRBJ2-7, with D maybe TRBD2 (6 bases). This CDR3 is built from 13 residues. CDR1 is ENHRY and CDR2 is SYGVKD in the germline V gene. V gave up 6 bases and J gave up 2 bases, with 11 bases separating them. CDR3 DNA sequence: TGTGCCATCAGGGGGACTGCTCCCTACGAGCAGTACTTC. Protein product: CAIRGTAPYEQYF.

This clonotype has just one count. The rearrangement uses TRBV20-1 and TRBJ1-1; TRBD1 is a possible D gene (5 bases). This CDR3 comprises 13 residues. From germline, CDR1 is DFQATT and CDR2 SNEGSKA (reference sequence). The CDR3 DNA sequence: TGCAGCGAAACTAGACAGCTGAACACTGAAGCTTTCTTT. This codes for CSETRQLNTEAFF.

This clonotype was found a few times. The V call is TRBV6-4, the J call TRBJ1-5, with 7 positions matching TRBD1. This CDR3 spans 16 amino acids. CDR1 and CDR2 (germline): MRHNA, SNTAGT. V lost 5 bases to trimming and J lost 4 bases; unmatched junction nucleotides: 11. The CDR3 sequence is CASSCRGTAPNQPQHF. The DNA of the CDR3 is TGTGCCAGCAGTTGCCGCGGGACAGCACCTAATCAGCCCCAGCATTTT.

The chain joins TRBV20-1 to TRBJ2-1; a weak D match, TRBD1 (6 bases). V lost 1 base, J lost 4 bases, and 11 bases lay in between. Germline CDR1 is DFQATT and CDR2 is SNEGSKA (reference sequence). The CDR3 has 14 amino acids. As DNA, the CDR3 is TGCAGTGCTAGAGGGACAGAGAGTTACAATGAGCAGTTCTTC. Translating it yields CSARGTESYNEQFF.

In this sample, this clonotype turned up a few times. This chain joins TRBV7-2 and TRBJ2-3; D remains ambiguous. Trimming shortened V by 2 bases and J by 2 bases, and 20 bases separated the two germline ends. Germline V gene sequence: CDR1 SGHTA, CDR2 FQGNSA. There are 18 residues in the CDR3. CDR3 sequence: CASSLWPQVVQDTDTQYF. The CDR3 coding sequence is TGTGCCAGCAGCTTATGGCCTCAGGTGGTCCAGGACACAGATACGCAGTATTTT.

This clonotype was detected only once. The rearrangement uses TRBV20-1 and TRBJ1-5; the match to TRBD1 covers 8 bases. CDR3 size: 16 residues. J was trimmed by 5 bases and V by 4 bases; bases with no gene match: 13. The germline V gene encodes CDR1 DFQATT and CDR2 SNEGSKA (reference sequence). The CDR3 coding sequence is TGCAGTGCTACCCTTTGGACGGGACAGGCGGATCAGCCCCAGCATTTT. It yields the protein CSATLWTGQADQPQHF.

This chain joins TRBV3-1 and TRBJ2-1; D is possibly TRBD1 (6 bases). This CDR3 is built from 15 residues. From germline, CDR1 is LGHDT and CDR2 YNNKEL (reference sequence). The germline V and J ends were trimmed by 5 bases and 4 bases, with 15 bases remaining between them. CDR3 amino acids: CASSTDRSEYNEQFF. Written as DNA, the CDR3 is TGTGCCAGCAGCACCGACAGGAGCGAATACAATGAGCAGTTCTTC.

The chain uses TRBV6-6 and TRBJ1-2; TRBD1 matches 9 bases. Trimming removed 9 bases from V and 8 bases from J; junction bases left unmatched: 4. Germline lookup yields CDR1 MNHNY and CDR2 SVGAGI (reference sequence). The CDR3 covers 11 residues. CDR3 sequence (DNA): TGTGCCAGTTGGACAGGGGTCGGCTACACCTTC. Translating gives CASWTGVGYTF.